The T cell receptor beta chain described here comes from a study of PD-L1 blockade in urothelial cancer (dated by TCRdb to 2016 to 2017). In terms of the full investigation: Every patient began therapy in the mid-2010s and was given atezolizumab 1,200 mg intravenously every 3 weeks. Pretreatment tumor samples, along with matched peripheral blood collected serially before and after atezolizumab treatment, underwent TCR sequencing. Around 29 patients had pretreatment blood TCR-seq, some 25 had at least one posttreatment blood collection, and some 25 had tumor TCR-seq. Progression-free survival longer than 6 months counted as durable clinical benefit, and TCR features were additionally tested against both progression-free and overall survival. In the same patients, whole exome sequencing and RNA sequencing of pretreatment tumors were performed in addition to TCR sequencing. Durable clinical benefit was achieved by nine patients and was not achieved by 20 patients. Blood samples gave a median of around 140,000 T cells and 80,000 or so unique TCRs, with a median clonality of 0.080. Blood samples were analyzed at two time points: 3 weeks after treatment start (second dose) and 6 weeks after treatment start. An ECOG performance status of 0 or 1 was recorded for the patients, and 0 to 3 prior chemotherapy regimens had been received by the patients. Somatic, immune and clinical correlates of response to PD-L1 blockade with atezolizumab in urothelial cancer were the focus of an exploratory multi-omic analysis. About 90% of the roughly 30 patients were males with bladder-origin urothelial cancer, and about 65% of the roughly 30 reported a prior smoking history.

Each PCR received spiked-in synthetic TCR analog templates so that absolute template abundance could be estimated from read counts. The immunoSEQ assay was used to amplify TCRbeta CDR3 regions from genomic DNA with bias-controlled V and J gene primers. Sequencing of rearranged TCRbeta segments was performed at approximately 20X coverage. The authors processed their data as follows. Sequencing errors were corrected by clustering, and CDR3s were annotated against IMGT so that V, D and J genes could be assigned. Downstream analyses used only productive TCRbeta rearrangements and left out out-of-frame or stop-codon sequences. Clonality was computed as one minus Shannon entropy normalized by the log of the number of unique productive sequences. Clones differing between time points or between blood and tumor were identified using Fisher's exact test with Benjamini-Hochberg correction, with an adjusted p below 0.01 applied as the threshold. The table was pulled from immuneACCESS by TCRdb, which kept in-frame rearrangements only. Such tables lose some clones; where checked, under half of the loss comes from unresolved V genes, and the rest has no known cause. Clonal size and the V and J genes are those of that table, whereas D and trimming came from the DNA. Here the sample has over 75,000 clones; 80% to 90% occur a single time. The ten biggest clones cover 0.85% to 1% of the sample.

What the work shows at the level of the full study, not this receptor alone: Because the sample size was small (n ≈ 31) and many of the analyses were exploratory, the results are meant to be hypothesis-generating. At 3 weeks after the start of treatment, tumor-associated TCR clones in peripheral blood had expanded more in patients with durable benefit (n of about 20, p = 0.022). Improved progression-free and overall survival was found to be associated with pretreatment peripheral blood TCR clonality below the median.

The time point label of this sample denotes: pretreatment peripheral blood. A total of around 30 patients with locally advanced or metastatic urothelial carcinoma, treated at Memorial Sloan Kettering on a trial protocol, made up the cohort. Peripheral blood mononuclear cells were collected pretreatment and during treatment, with between 1 and 8 total time points per patient. The Qiagen DNeasy Blood extraction kit was used to purify genomic DNA from total PBMCs and tumor samples. Collected pretreatment and during treatment, PBMCs were isolated and stored as previously described. CDR1 SGHRS and CDR2 YFSETQ were looked up in the germline V gene. Relative to germline, V is missing 4 bases and J is missing 5 bases, with 10 bases of the junction outside any gene match. From cysteine to phenylalanine, the CDR3 is 15 amino acids long. Only CDR3 DNA is held: 45 bases, read in frame from base 1. Remarks on this clone: Its antigen is currently not known. Base qualities are missing; no much larger clone stands one base away.

The rearrangement joined TRBV5-1 to TRBJ2-7, with 9 bases in between that match TRBD2. The starting material was PBMCs, obtained around atezolizumab (anti-PD-L1) treatment. The sequence was collected from a woman aged 80 or over with urothelial cancer. The CDR3 has the sequence CASSLGGGRANEQYF. The DNA sequence is as follows: TGCGCCAGCAGCCTTGGAGGCGGGAGGGCAAACGAGCAGTACTTC.